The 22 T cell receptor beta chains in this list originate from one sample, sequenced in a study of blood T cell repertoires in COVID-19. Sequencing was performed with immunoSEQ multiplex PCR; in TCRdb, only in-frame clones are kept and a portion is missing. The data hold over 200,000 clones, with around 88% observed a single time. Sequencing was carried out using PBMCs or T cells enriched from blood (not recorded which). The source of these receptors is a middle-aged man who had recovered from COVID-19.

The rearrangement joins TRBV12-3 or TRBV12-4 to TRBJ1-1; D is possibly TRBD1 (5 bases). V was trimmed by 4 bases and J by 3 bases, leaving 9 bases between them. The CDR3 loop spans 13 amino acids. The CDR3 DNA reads TGTGCCAGCAGTTCTAGGGGATACACTGAAGCTTTCTTT. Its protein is CASSSRGYTEAFF.

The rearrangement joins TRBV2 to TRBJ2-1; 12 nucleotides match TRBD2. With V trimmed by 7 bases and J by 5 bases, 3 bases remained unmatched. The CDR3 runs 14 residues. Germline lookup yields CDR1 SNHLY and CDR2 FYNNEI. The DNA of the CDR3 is TGTGCCAGCATTACTAGCGGGAGGAACAATGAGCAGTTCTTC. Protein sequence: CASITSGRNNEQFF.

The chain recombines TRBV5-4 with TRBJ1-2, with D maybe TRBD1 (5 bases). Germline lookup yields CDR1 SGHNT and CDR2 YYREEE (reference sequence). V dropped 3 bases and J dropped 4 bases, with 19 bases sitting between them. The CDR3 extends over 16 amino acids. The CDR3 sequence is CASSSPTDTSGYGYTF. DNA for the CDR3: TGTGCCAGCAGCTCCCCGACAGACACGTCTGGCTATGGCTACACCTTC. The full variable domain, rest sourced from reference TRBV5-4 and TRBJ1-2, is ETGVTQSPTHLIKTRGQQVTLRCSSQSGHNTVSWYQQALGQGPQFIFQYYREEENGRGNFPPRFSGLQFPNYSSELNVNALELDDSALYLCASSSPTDTSGYGYTFGSGTRLTVV.

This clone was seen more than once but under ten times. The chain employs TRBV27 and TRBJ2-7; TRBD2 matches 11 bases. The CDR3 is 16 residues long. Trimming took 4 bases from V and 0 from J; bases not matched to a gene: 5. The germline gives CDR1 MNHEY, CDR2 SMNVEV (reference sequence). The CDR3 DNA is TGTGCCAGCAGTTCGTATAGCGGGAGGGCCTCCTACGAGCAGTACTTC. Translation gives CASSSYSGRASYEQYF.

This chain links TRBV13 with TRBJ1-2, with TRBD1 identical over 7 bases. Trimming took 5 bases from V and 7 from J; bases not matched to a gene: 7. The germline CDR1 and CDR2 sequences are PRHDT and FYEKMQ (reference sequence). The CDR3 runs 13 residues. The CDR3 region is CASSAGTAPGYTF. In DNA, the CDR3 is TGTGCCAGCAGCGCAGGGACAGCCCCTGGCTACACCTTC.

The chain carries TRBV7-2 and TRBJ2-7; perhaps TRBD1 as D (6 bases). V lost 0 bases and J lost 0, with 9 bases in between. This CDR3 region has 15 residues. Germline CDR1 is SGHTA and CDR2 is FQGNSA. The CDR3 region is CASSLAGQTSYEQYF. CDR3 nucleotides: TGTGCCAGCAGCTTAGCGGGACAAACCTCCTACGAGCAGTACTTC.

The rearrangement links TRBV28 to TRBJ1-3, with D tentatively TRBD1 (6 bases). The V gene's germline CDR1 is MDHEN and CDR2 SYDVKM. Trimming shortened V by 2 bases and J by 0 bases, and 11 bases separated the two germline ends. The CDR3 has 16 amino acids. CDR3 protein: CASSLPGTSSGNTIYF. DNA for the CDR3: TGTGCCAGCAGTTTACCCGGGACAAGCTCTGGAAACACCATATATTTT.

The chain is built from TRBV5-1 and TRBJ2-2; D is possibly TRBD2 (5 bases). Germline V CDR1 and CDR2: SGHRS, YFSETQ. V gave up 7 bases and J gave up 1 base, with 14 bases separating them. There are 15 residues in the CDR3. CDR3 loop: CASRYSGMNTGELFF. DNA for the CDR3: TGCGCCAGCCGCTATTCGGGGATGAACACCGGGGAGCTGTTTTTT.

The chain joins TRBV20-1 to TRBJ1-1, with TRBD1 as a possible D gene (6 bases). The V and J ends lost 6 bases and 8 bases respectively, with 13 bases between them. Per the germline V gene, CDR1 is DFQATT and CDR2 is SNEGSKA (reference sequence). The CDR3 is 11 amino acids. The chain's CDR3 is CSANRASEAFF. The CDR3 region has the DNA TGCAGTGCGAACAGGGCTTCGGAAGCTTTCTTT.

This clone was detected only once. The CDR3 DNA sequence: TGTGCCAGCTCCGCGGGGCACGAGCAGTACTTC. Its translation is CASSAGHEQYF. This chain connects TRBV18 to TRBJ2-7; possibly TRBD2 for D (6 bases). Germline values: CDR1 KGHSH, CDR2 LQKENI. V lost 6 bases and J 5 bases, leaving 8 bases between the germline ends. CDR3 length: 11 residues.

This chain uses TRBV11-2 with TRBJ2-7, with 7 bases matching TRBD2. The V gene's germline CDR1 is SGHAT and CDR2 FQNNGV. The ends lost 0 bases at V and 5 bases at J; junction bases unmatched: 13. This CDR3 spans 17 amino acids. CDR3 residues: CASSLDWGGSERHEQYF. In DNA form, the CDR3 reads TGTGCCAGCAGCTTAGATTGGGGCGGGAGTGAGAGGCACGAGCAGTACTTC.

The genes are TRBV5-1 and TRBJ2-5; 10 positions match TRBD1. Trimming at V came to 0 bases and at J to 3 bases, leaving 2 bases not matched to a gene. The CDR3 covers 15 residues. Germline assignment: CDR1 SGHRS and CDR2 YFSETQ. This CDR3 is CASSLAGTGEETQYF. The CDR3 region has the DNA TGCGCCAGCAGCTTGGCCGGGACAGGGGAAGAGACCCAGTACTTC.

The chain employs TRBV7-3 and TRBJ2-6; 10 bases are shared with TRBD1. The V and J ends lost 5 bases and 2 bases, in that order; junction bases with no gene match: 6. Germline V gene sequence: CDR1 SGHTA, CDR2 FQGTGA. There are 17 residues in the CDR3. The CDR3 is CASSRTGTGAGANVLTF. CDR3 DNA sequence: TGTGCCAGCAGCCGGACCGGGACAGGGGCTGGGGCCAACGTCCTGACTTTC.

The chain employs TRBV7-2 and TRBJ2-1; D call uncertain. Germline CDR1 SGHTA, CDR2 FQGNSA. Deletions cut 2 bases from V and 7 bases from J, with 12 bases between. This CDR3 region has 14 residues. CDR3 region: CASSLSPWQNEQFF. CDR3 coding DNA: TGTGCCAGCAGCTTAAGTCCCTGGCAGAATGAGCAGTTCTTC. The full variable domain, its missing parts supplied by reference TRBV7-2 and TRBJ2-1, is GAGVSQSPSNKVTEKGKDVELRCDPISGHTALYWYRQSLGQGLEFLIYFQGNSAPDKSGLPSDRFSAERTGGSVSTLTIQRTQQEDSAVYLCASSLSPWQNEQFFGPGTRLTVL.

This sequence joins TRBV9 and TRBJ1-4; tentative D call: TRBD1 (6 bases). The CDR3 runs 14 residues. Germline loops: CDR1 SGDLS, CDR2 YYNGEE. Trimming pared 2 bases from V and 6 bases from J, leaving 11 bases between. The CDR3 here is CASSVRDNYEKLFF. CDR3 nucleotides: TGTGCCAGCAGCGTCCGGGACAACTATGAAAAACTGTTTTTT.

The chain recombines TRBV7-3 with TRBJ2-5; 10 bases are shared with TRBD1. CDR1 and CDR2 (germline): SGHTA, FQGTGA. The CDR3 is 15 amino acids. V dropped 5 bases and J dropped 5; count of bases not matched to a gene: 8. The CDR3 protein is CASSEGTGAVETQYF. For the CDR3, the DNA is TGTGCCAGCAGCGAGGGGACAGGGGCTGTTGAGACCCAGTACTTC.

The CDR3 region has the DNA TGCGCCAGCAGCTTGGGGGCCAGGGGGTTTGTAGAGACCCAGTACTTC. It codes for CASSLGARGFVETQYF. V and J are TRBV5-1 and TRBJ2-5; 7 bases map to TRBD1. After removal of 0 bases from V and 4 bases from J, the junction contained 9 bases not matched to a gene. The CDR3 consists of 16 residues. Germline-derived CDR1 and CDR2 are SGHRS and YFSETQ.

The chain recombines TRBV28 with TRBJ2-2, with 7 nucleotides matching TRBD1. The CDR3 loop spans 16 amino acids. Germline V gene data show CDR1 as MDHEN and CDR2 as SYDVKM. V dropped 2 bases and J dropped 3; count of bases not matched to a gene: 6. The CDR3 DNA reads TGTGCCAGCAGTTTAGTGACAGGGAGTTACACCGGGGAGCTGTTTTTT. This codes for CASSLVTGSYTGELFF.

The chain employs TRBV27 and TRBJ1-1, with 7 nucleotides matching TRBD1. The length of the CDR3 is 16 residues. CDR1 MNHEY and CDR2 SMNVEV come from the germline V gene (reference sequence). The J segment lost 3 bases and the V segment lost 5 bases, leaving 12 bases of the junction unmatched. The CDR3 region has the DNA TGTGCCAGCAGTCCACGGACAGGAGGGTTAGACACTGAAGCTTTCTTT. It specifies CASSPRTGGLDTEAFF.

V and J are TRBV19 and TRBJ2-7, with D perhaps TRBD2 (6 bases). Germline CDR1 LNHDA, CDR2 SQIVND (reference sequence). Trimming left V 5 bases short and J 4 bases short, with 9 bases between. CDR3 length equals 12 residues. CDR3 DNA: TGTGCCAGTAGTGGAGGGATTTACGAGCAGTACTTC. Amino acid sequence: CASSGGIYEQYF.

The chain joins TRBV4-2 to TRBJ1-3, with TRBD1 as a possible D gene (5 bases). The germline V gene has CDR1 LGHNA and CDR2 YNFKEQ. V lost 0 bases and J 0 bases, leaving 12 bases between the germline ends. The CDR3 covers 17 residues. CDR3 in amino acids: CASSQEPGQHSGNTIYF. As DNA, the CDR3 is TGTGCCAGCAGCCAAGAACCCGGACAACACTCTGGAAACACCATATATTTT.

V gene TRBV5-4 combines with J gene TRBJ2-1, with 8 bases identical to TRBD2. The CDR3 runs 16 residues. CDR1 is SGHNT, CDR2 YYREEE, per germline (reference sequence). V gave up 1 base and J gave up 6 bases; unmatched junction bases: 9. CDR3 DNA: TGTGCCAGCAGCTTGATCGGGGCGGGGGGCCTCAATGAGCAGTTCTTC. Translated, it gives CASSLIGAGGLNEQFF.